The next 20 T cell receptor beta chains were all read from a single sample in a study of blood T cell repertoires in COVID-19. Libraries were prepared by immunoSEQ multiplex PCR; TCRdb keeps only in-frame clonotypes and omits some of them. This sample carries 210,000 or so clones, nearly 90% of them seen once, and the ten largest clones take 12%. The sequenced material came from peripheral blood. All receptors come from a woman aged 18-29 years who had recovered from COVID-19.

The CDR3 coding sequence is TGTGCCAGCGGCGCAGGGTCGGGGAGGGAGTTCTTC. It encodes CASGAGSGREFF. The chain recombines TRBV28 with TRBJ2-1, with 7 bases identical to TRBD2. The CDR3 loop spans 12 amino acids. V shed 8 bases and J 14 bases; nucleotides not matched to a gene: 12. The V gene's germline CDR1 is MDHEN and CDR2 SYDVKM.

The J gene is TRBJ1-2, the V gene TRBV6-5, with 10 positions matching TRBD1. Germline V lookup: CDR1 MNHEY, CDR2 SVGAGI. V shed 0 bases and J 5 bases; nucleotides not matched to a gene: 6. There are 16 residues in the CDR3. As DNA, the CDR3 is TGTGCCAGCAGTTACTCGACAGGGGGCGTAGGGTATGGCTACACCTTC. The encoded protein is CASSYSTGGVGYGYTF.

The rearrangement uses TRBV9 and TRBJ2-3; 7 bases match TRBD1. Germline-derived CDR1 and CDR2 are SGDLS and YYNGEE. Trimming removed 4 bases from V and 9 bases from J; junction bases left unmatched: 14. The CDR3 contains 15 residues. The CDR3 sequence is CASSPWDSIVETQYF. The DNA of the CDR3 is TGTGCCAGCAGCCCCTGGGACAGCATCGTGGAGACGCAGTATTTT.

The CDR3 is CASSPTQREVGEQYF. In nucleotides, the CDR3 is TGTGCCAGCAGCCCGACGCAGCGGGAGGTGGGGGAGCAGTACTTC. The rearrangement uses TRBV7-3 and TRBJ2-7; TRBD2 matches at 9 bases. The CDR3 has 15 amino acids. Trimming took 5 bases from V and 7 from J; bases not matched to a gene: 12. Looked up from germline, CDR1 is SGHTA and CDR2 is FQGTGA. The full variable domain, completed using reference TRBV7-3 and TRBJ2-7, is GAGVSQTPSNKVTEKGKYVELRCDPISGHTALYWYRQSLGQGPEFLIYFQGTGAADDSGLPNDRFFAVRPEGSVSTLKIQRTERGDSAVYLCASSPTQREVGEQYFGPGTRLTVT.

The genes are TRBV2 and TRBJ1-2; no clear D. The CDR3 is 14 residues long. CDR1 and CDR2 from the germline V gene are SNHLY and FYNNEI. The V and J ends lost 2 bases and 3 bases respectively, with 10 bases between them. The CDR3 region is CASSEPGVDYGYTF. In nucleotides, the CDR3 is TGTGCCAGCAGTGAACCGGGAGTAGACTATGGCTACACCTTC.

The rearrangement uses TRBV25-1 and TRBJ1-4; possible D gene TRBD1, 5 bases. Trimming removed 9 bases at V and 3 bases at J, with 8 bases between. CDR1 and CDR2 from the germline V gene are MGHDK and SYGVNS. The CDR3 consists of 12 residues. CDR3 DNA sequence: TGTGCCAGTGGACATTCTAATGAAAAACTGTTTTTT. Its translation: CASGHSNEKLFF.

This clone was detected a few times. V gene TRBV2 combines with J gene TRBJ2-2, with TRBD1 identical over 9 bases. CDR1 is SNHLY and CDR2 is FYNNEI in the germline V gene. V lost 2 bases and J lost 6; bases outside the gene matches: 7. The CDR3 is 16 residues long. CDR3 residues: CASSERDRVLPGELFF. CDR3 nucleotides: TGTGCCAGCAGTGAACGGGACAGGGTCTTACCCGGGGAGCTGTTTTTT.

V is TRBV11-2 and J is TRBJ2-6; 8 nucleotides line up with TRBD1. Germline CDR1 reads SGHAT; CDR2 reads FQNNGV. The CDR3 extends over 15 amino acids. With 5 bases clipped from V and 9 bases from J, the junction kept 9 bases outside the gene matches. For the CDR3, the DNA is TGTGCCAGCAGCCAACAGGGGGTTTCGGTCAACGTCCTGACTTTC. It yields the protein CASSQQGVSVNVLTF.

Turning to this clone: Other DNA sequences from this sample encode an identical CDR3 as well. The V gene is TRBV5-1, the J gene TRBJ2-2, with 12 positions matching TRBD2. The junction had 1 base not matched to a gene; V was cut back by 2 bases and J by 5 bases. The CDR3 runs 15 residues. Germline lookup yields CDR1 SGHRS and CDR2 YFSETQ. The CDR3 spells CASSFLAGGTGELFF. Written as DNA, the CDR3 is TGCGCCAGCAGCTTCCTAGCGGGAGGGACCGGGGAGCTGTTTTTT.

V and J are TRBV2 and TRBJ1-5; a possible D gene is TRBD1 (6 bases). Germline V gene lookup returns CDR1 SNHLY and CDR2 FYNNEI. Trimming removed 8 bases from V and 11 bases from J, with 25 bases in between. The CDR3 consists of 15 residues. Here the CDR3 DNA reads TGTGCCAGCTCTGAACCCACAGGGCTATTTTCGGCCCAGCATTTT. Translated: CASSEPTGLFSAQHF. Based on the CDR3 plus reference TRBV2 and TRBJ1-5, the full variable domain is EPEVTQTPSHQVTQMGQEVILRCVPISNHLYFYWYRQILGQKVEFLVSFYNNEISEKSEIFDDQFSVERPDGSNFTLKIRSTKLEDSAMYFCASSEPTGLFSAQHFGDGTRLSIL.

The chain has TRBV6-5 and TRBJ1-4; 7 nucleotides match TRBD1. The germline CDR1 and CDR2 sequences are MNHEY and SVGAGI. V gave up 0 bases and J gave up 11 bases; unmatched junction bases: 3. The CDR3 contains 13 residues. This CDR3 reads CASSYSSGGKLFF. CDR3 bases: TGTGCCAGCAGTTACTCATCAGGGGGGAAACTGTTTTTT.

Only a few counts were recorded for this clone. The rearrangement uses TRBV5-4 and TRBJ1-2; D might be TRBD1 (5 bases). The V and J ends lost 6 bases and 4 bases respectively, with 10 bases between them. CDR1 is SGHNT and CDR2 is YYREEE in the germline V gene (reference sequence). There are 12 residues in the CDR3. This CDR3 is CASKRDSYGYTF. CDR3 in DNA: TGTGCCAGCAAGCGGGACTCCTATGGCTACACCTTC.

V is TRBV5-4 and J is TRBJ2-2, with 13 bases that match TRBD2. The CDR3 runs 17 residues. Unmatched junction bases numbered 9, after V lost 4 bases and J lost 6 bases. Germline V gene lookup returns CDR1 SGHNT and CDR2 YYREEE (reference sequence). CDR3 DNA sequence: TGTGCCAGCAGCCATAAAAGGACTAGCGGGAGTTCCGGGGAGCTGTTTTTT. This codes for CASSHKRTSGSSGELFF. Based on the CDR3 plus reference TRBV5-4 and TRBJ2-2, the full variable domain is ETGVTQSPTHLIKTRGQQVTLRCSSQSGHNTVSWYQQALGQGPQFIFQYYREEENGRGNFPPRFSGLQFPNYSSELNVNALELDDSALYLCASSHKRTSGSSGELFFGEGSRLTVL.

The chain combines TRBV9 with TRBJ2-5, with D possibly matching TRBD2 (6 bases). Germline assignment: CDR1 SGDLS and CDR2 YYNGEE. The CDR3 sequence is 13 residues long. V was cut by 3 bases and J by 1 base, with 7 bases left in between. CDR3 coding DNA: TGTGCCAGCAGCGGCGGGACCCAAGAGACCCAGTACTTC. Amino acid sequence: CASSGGTQETQYF.

The count of this clone is one. V and J are TRBV30 and TRBJ2-7; 8 nucleotides agree with TRBD1. The CDR3 covers 14 residues. Germline loops: CDR1 GTSNPN, CDR2 SVGIG (reference sequence). V shed 1 base and J 1 base; nucleotides not matched to a gene: 3. CDR3 bases: TGTGCCTGGAGTGGGGGGACAGGATCCTACGAGCAGTACTTC. Amino acid sequence: CAWSGGTGSYEQYF. The whole variable domain, filled in from reference TRBV30 and TRBJ2-7, reads SQTIHQWPATLVQPVGSPLSLECTVEGTSNPNLYWYRQAAGRGLQLLFYSVGIGQISSEVPQNLSASRPQDRQFILSSKKLLLSDSGFYLCAWSGGTGSYEQYFGPGTRLTVT.

The rearrangement uses TRBV28 and TRBJ1-6, with D tentatively TRBD1 (5 bases). Looked up from germline, CDR1 is MDHEN and CDR2 is SYDVKM. Trimming pared 7 bases from V and 8 bases from J, leaving 15 bases between. The CDR3 has 14 residues. The CDR3 region has the DNA TGTGCCAGCACTACCGTCGACAGCTATTCACCCCTCCACTTT. Its protein is CASTTVDSYSPLHF. The entire variable domain, with the rest obtained from reference TRBV28 and TRBJ1-6, is as follows: DVKVTQSSRYLVKRTGEKVFLECVQDMDHENMFWYRQDPGLGLRLIYFSYDVKMKEKGDIPEGYSVSREKKERFSLILESASTNQTSMYLCASTTVDSYSPLHFGNGTRLTVT.

This CDR3 is CASSPGQGRTEAFF. In nucleotides, the CDR3 is TGTGCCAGCAGCCCAGGACAGGGGCGAACTGAAGCTTTCTTT. The rearrangement links TRBV7-3 to TRBJ1-1; 9 bases agree with TRBD1. CDR1 is SGHTA and CDR2 is FQGTGA in the germline V gene. V lost 5 bases to trimming and J lost 5 bases; unmatched junction nucleotides: 6. CDR3 length: 14 residues.

The CDR3 DNA reads as TGTGCCAGCAGATCTTGGCAGGGAGGATGGGAAGCTTTCTTT. As protein: CASRSWQGGWEAFF. This sequence joins TRBV27 and TRBJ1-1; tentatively, D is TRBD1 (5 bases). Germline V CDR1 and CDR2: MNHEY, SMNVEV (reference sequence). The V gene lost 6 bases and the J gene lost 8 bases, with 19 bases spanning the gap. The CDR3 is 14 amino acids.

This clone showed up just a few times. Other DNA sequences of this sample code for an identical CDR3. The chain is built from TRBV6-6 and TRBJ2-7, with 9 bases aligning to TRBD1. Germline CDR1 and CDR2: MNHNY and SVGAGI (reference sequence). The trim removed 0 bases at V and 3 bases at J, leaving 0 bases unmatched. CDR3 length: 14 residues. CDR3 sequence reads: CASSYSTGGYEQYF. CDR3 sequence (DNA): TGTGCCAGCAGTTACTCGACAGGGGGCTACGAGCAGTACTTC.

The rearrangement links TRBV9 to TRBJ2-2; 8 nucleotides agree with TRBD2. V shed 0 bases and J 2 bases; nucleotides not matched to a gene: 6. The germline gives CDR1 SGDLS, CDR2 YYNGEE. This CDR3 region has 17 residues. The chain's CDR3 is CASSVGAGAVNTGELFF. For the CDR3, the DNA is TGTGCCAGCAGCGTAGGAGCGGGAGCGGTAAACACCGGGGAGCTGTTTTTT.